Below, one T cell receptor beta chain is given with its context. Study processing details: Amplification of reference gene primers provided the estimated nucleated cell counts. Sequencing was performed with immunoSEQ multiplex PCR; in TCRdb, only in-frame clones are kept and a portion is missing. D and trimming were read from the DNA, whereas the V and J calls and clone size are those reported in that table. This table has a few hundred thousand clones, approximately 86% appearing once. This sample stems from a study of blood T cell repertoires in COVID-19. Study-wide context: Both acute and convalescent COVID-19 samples were obtained from the United States, Italy and Spain. PBMCs, B-cell-depleted T cells, or T cells were the source of the cDNA or gDNA that made up the material.

Unmatched junction bases numbered 8, after V lost 6 bases and J lost 5 bases. Germline CDR1 is KGHSH and CDR2 is LQKENI. The CDR3 totals 14 residues. This sequence was found in a man younger than 40 with active or convalescent COVID-19. The specimen sequenced was peripheral blood. This chain links TRBV18 with TRBJ2-5, with 8 bases matching TRBD2. DNA for the CDR3: TGTGCCAGCTCCCCCGCGGGGGGAGGGGAGACCCAGTACTTC. Translation: CASSPAGGGETQYF.